Each of the 23 T cell receptor beta chains below was sequenced from the same sample in a study of T cell responses to AZD1222 COVID-19 vaccine. The method was immunoSEQ multiplex PCR; TCRdb's version includes in-frame clones alone and lacks a portion of them. Of tens of thousands of clones listed, more than 75% are singletons. The sequencing here drew on peripheral blood, taken on day 0 of MenACWY control vaccination. The receptors shown here come from an adult in good health.

The chain recombines TRBV28 with TRBJ1-2; D call uncertain. This CDR3 spans 16 amino acids. The ends were cut back, 7 bases at V and 0 bases at J, with 18 bases in the middle. Looked up from germline, CDR1 is MDHEN and CDR2 is SYDVKM. CDR3 in amino acids: CASTPPGRIANYGYTF. The CDR3 nucleotides read TGTGCCAGCACCCCCCCGGGCAGGATAGCTAACTATGGCTACACCTTC.

V gene TRBV6-5 combines with J gene TRBJ1-1, with D tentatively TRBD1 (6 bases). Trimming left V 7 bases short and J 6 bases short, with 15 bases between. Germline V gene sequence: CDR1 MNHEY, CDR2 SVGAGI. The CDR3 loop spans 13 amino acids. DNA of the CDR3: TGTGCCAGCACCTCAATACAGGGTTCTGAAGCTTTCTTT. Translated, it gives CASTSIQGSEAFF.

The V call is TRBV6-6, the J call TRBJ1-1; D gene ambiguous. V was trimmed by 2 bases and J by 3 bases, leaving 10 bases between them. Germline V gene sequence: CDR1 MNHNY, CDR2 SVGAGI (reference sequence). The CDR3 loop spans 14 amino acids. The DNA for the CDR3 is TGTGCCAGCAGTTACCGTGGACGGGACACTGAAGCTTTCTTT. Translation gives CASSYRGRDTEAFF.

Here the CDR3 DNA reads TGTGCCAGCAGCTCGTGGGGGCGCGGCACTGAAGCTTTCTTT. Amino acid sequence: CASSSWGRGTEAFF. V is TRBV11-2 and J is TRBJ1-1; D is possibly TRBD1 (6 bases). Germline V CDR1 and CDR2: SGHAT, FQNNGV. The CDR3 runs to 14 residues. V lost 4 bases and J 4 bases, leaving 13 bases between the germline ends.

The chain has TRBV28 and TRBJ1-2; 7 bases are a match to TRBD1. Germline V gene lookup returns CDR1 MDHEN and CDR2 SYDVKM. Trimming cost V 8 bases and J 1 base; bases outside gene matches: 13. The CDR3 loop spans 16 amino acids. DNA of the CDR3: TGTGCCAGCTGTGGGACAGACAGACATCTTAACTATGGCTACACCTTC. Protein product: CASCGTDRHLNYGYTF.

The chain uses TRBV28 and TRBJ2-5; TRBD1 aligns across 7 bases. CDR1 and CDR2 from the germline V gene are MDHEN and SYDVKM. The V and J ends lost 6 bases and 1 base, in that order; junction bases with no gene match: 8. This CDR3 contains 15 residues. As DNA, the CDR3 is TGTGCCAGCAGCTCGGGACAGCGCGCCCAAGAGACCCAGTACTTC. Amino acid sequence: CASSSGQRAQETQYF.

This chain connects TRBV5-1 to TRBJ1-4; D is uncertain. V was pared by 4 bases and J by 0 bases, with 10 bases between. This CDR3 contains 15 residues. Looked up from germline, CDR1 is SGHRS and CDR2 is YFSETQ. The CDR3 loop reads CASSEDFATNEKLFF. The CDR3 coding sequence is TGCGCCAGCAGCGAGGACTTTGCAACTAATGAAAAACTGTTTTTT.

The chain links TRBV5-1 to TRBJ2-7, with D possibly matching TRBD1 (5 bases). This CDR3 contains 14 residues. V was shortened by 6 bases and J by 4 bases, with 17 bases between the two germline ends. Germline V gene sequence: CDR1 SGHRS, CDR2 YFSETQ. CDR3 protein: CASTPIGAGYEQYF. Here the CDR3 DNA reads TGCGCCAGCACCCCGATAGGGGCCGGGTACGAGCAGTACTTC.

The rearrangement uses TRBV7-2 and TRBJ2-2, with 10 nucleotides matching TRBD1. The junction had 17 bases not matched to a gene; V was cut back by 9 bases and J by 4 bases. Germline-derived CDR1 and CDR2 are SGHTA and FQGNSA. CDR3 size: 18 residues. The CDR3 protein is CASAPPRQGASGTGELFF. CDR3 nucleotide sequence: TGTGCCAGTGCCCCCCCCAGACAGGGGGCAAGTGGCACCGGGGAGCTGTTTTTT.

The chain combines TRBV10-1 with TRBJ2-7; unclear D gene. Germline V gene lookup returns CDR1 WNHNN and CDR2 SYGVQD (reference sequence). The CDR3 contains 13 residues. Trimming left V 3 bases short and J 0 bases short, with 6 bases between. CDR3 sequence (DNA): TGCGCCAGCAGTGACAGATTCTCCTACGAGCAGTACTTC. It translates to CASSDRFSYEQYF.

V usage is TRBV7-2 and J usage is TRBJ2-5; weak D call: TRBD2 (6 bases). The V end lost 5 bases, the J end lost 2 bases, and 15 bases lay between the germline ends. The CDR3 runs 15 residues. Germline V gene lookup returns CDR1 SGHTA and CDR2 FQGNSA. The chain's CDR3 is CASSPWAGRQETQYF. CDR3 bases: TGTGCCAGCAGCCCATGGGCGGGGCGACAAGAGACCCAGTACTTC.

The chain links TRBV7-8 to TRBJ1-1; TRBD1 aligns across 7 bases. Trimming took 8 bases from V and 1 from J; bases not matched to a gene: 4. The CDR3 contains 13 residues. Germline values: CDR1 SGHVS, CDR2 FQNEAQ. In DNA, the CDR3 is TGTGCCAGCTTTGGGGACAGGAACACTGAAGCTTTCTTT. It encodes CASFGDRNTEAFF. The full variable domain, in which reference TRBV7-8 and TRBJ1-1 provide the parts outside the CDR3, is GAGVSQSPRYKVAKRGQDVALRCDPISGHVSLFWYQQALGQGPEFLTYFQNEAQLDKSGLPSDRFFAERPEGSVSTLKIQRTQQEDSAVYLCASFGDRNTEAFFGQGTRLTVV.

The chain employs TRBV6-5 and TRBJ2-3; no clear D. The CDR3 spans 15 residues. Between the trimmed V and J ends, which lost 2 bases and 0 bases, there was a span of 9 bases. CDR1 is MNHEY, CDR2 SVGAGI, per germline. CDR3 DNA: TGTGCCAGCAGTTACAACTTCGACAGCACAGATACGCAGTATTTT. This sequence encodes CASSYNFDSTDTQYF.

In regard to this clone: Other DNA variants within this sample encode the same CDR3. This chain joins TRBV27 and TRBJ2-7; 7 nucleotides align to TRBD2. Germline CDR1 is MNHEY and CDR2 is SMNVEV (reference sequence). V was pared by 3 bases and J by 0 bases, with 2 bases of the junction left unmatched. The CDR3 length is 14 residues. CDR3 region: CASSFGGSSYEQYF. The CDR3 bases are TGTGCCAGCAGTTTCGGGGGGAGCTCCTACGAGCAGTACTTC.

This clone was picked up one time. CDR3 sequence: CASSYRTGSTDTQYF. The CDR3 coding sequence is TGTGCCAGCAGCTACCGGACAGGTAGCACAGATACGCAGTATTTT. The chain recombines TRBV5-6 with TRBJ2-3; 7 bases line up with TRBD1. The germline CDR1 and CDR2 sequences are SGHDT and YYEEEE. The CDR3 is made up of 15 amino acids. With V trimmed by 3 bases and J by 0 bases, 4 bases remained unmatched.

The rearrangement uses TRBV4-2 and TRBJ1-4, with TRBD1 as a possible D gene (6 bases). The CDR3 loop spans 14 amino acids. V was shortened by 0 bases and J by 9 bases, with 11 bases between the two germline ends. Germline CDR1 LGHNA, CDR2 YNFKEQ. The CDR3: CASSQDRGTQKLFF. Here the CDR3 DNA reads TGTGCCAGCAGCCAAGATCGGGGGACACAAAAACTGTTTTTT.

The chain couples TRBV18 to TRBJ2-7; TRBD1 matches 9 bases. From germline, CDR1 is KGHSH and CDR2 LQKENI. V was pared by 4 bases and J by 9 bases, with 13 bases of the junction left unmatched. CDR3 length equals 15 residues. CDR3 amino acids: CASSLSGTGSQGQYF. CDR3 in DNA: TGTGCCAGCTCACTCTCCGGGACAGGGTCCCAAGGGCAGTACTTC.

The chain employs TRBV21-1 and TRBJ2-7; the D segment call TRBD1 is taken from the table without a DNA check. TRBV21-1 is deemed a pseudogene. CDR3 size: 16 residues. The CDR3 DNA follows: TGTGCCAGCAGCAAAATTCCGGGACAGGGATCCTACGAGCAGTACTTC. Amino acid sequence: CASSKIPGQGSYEQYF.

This clone was seen just once. This chain connects TRBV6-5 to TRBJ2-3, with 7 bases that match TRBD2. The CDR3 is 15 amino acids. Trimming at V came to 6 bases and at J to 3 bases, leaving 9 bases not matched to a gene. Germline assignment: CDR1 MNHEY and CDR2 SVGAGI. CDR3 nucleotides: TGTGCCAGCAGCCAGACTAGCACCCGGACAGATACGCAGTATTTT. Residues: CASSQTSTRTDTQYF.

The CDR3 reads CASSSTGGNTIYF. Here the CDR3 DNA reads TGTGCCAGCAGTTCGACAGGGGGAAACACCATATATTTT. The chain couples TRBV12-3 or TRBV12-4 to TRBJ1-3; 7 bases fit TRBD1. V dropped 4 bases and J dropped 4; count of bases not matched to a gene: 1. The CDR3 runs 13 residues.

The chain links TRBV5-5 to TRBJ2-7; 8 bases align to TRBD1. Germline CDR1 is SGHKS and CDR2 is YYEKEE (reference sequence). The CDR3 is 14 amino acids. The trim removed 2 bases at V and 3 bases at J, leaving 4 bases unmatched. The CDR3 sequence is CASSFGQGNYEQYF. The CDR3 DNA reads as TGTGCCAGCAGCTTCGGACAGGGAAACTACGAGCAGTACTTC.

This clone was recorded once. The chain combines TRBV5-4 with TRBJ2-3, with D possibly matching TRBD1 (5 bases). Per the germline V gene, CDR1 is SGHNT and CDR2 is YYREEE (reference sequence). There are 14 residues in the CDR3. V lost 6 bases and J 0 bases, leaving 11 bases between the germline ends. This CDR3 is CASTWTISTDTQYF. DNA of the CDR3: TGTGCCAGCACCTGGACAATTAGCACAGATACGCAGTATTTT.

This chain links TRBV25-1 with TRBJ1-1, with D possibly matching TRBD1 (6 bases). Trimming left V 1 base short and J 10 bases short, with 25 bases between. The germline gives CDR1 MGHDK, CDR2 SYGVNS. The CDR3 has 17 amino acids. The CDR3 protein is CASSEFRTGSRFLGAFF. The CDR3 nucleotides are TGTGCCAGCAGTGAATTTAGAACAGGGAGCCGATTTTTAGGAGCTTTCTTT. The full variable domain, in which reference TRBV25-1 and TRBJ1-1 provide the parts outside the CDR3, is EADIYQTPRYLVIGTGKKITLECSQTMGHDKMYWYQQDPGMELHLIHYSYGVNSTEKGDLSSESTVSRIRTEHFPLTLESARPSHTSQYLCASSEFRTGSRFLGAFFGQGTRLTVV.